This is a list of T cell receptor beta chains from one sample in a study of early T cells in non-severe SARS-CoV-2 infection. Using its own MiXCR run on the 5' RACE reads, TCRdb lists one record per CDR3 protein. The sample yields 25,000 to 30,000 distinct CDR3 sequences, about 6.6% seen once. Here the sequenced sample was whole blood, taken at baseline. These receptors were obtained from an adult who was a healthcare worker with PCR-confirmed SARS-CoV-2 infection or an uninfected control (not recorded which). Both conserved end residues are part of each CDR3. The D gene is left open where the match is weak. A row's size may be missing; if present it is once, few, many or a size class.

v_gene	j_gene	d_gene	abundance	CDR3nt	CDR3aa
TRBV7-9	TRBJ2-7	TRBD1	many	TGTGCCAGCAGCTTAGCGCTGGGACAGGGGCCCTCCTACGAGCAGTACTTC	CASSLALGQGPSYEQYF
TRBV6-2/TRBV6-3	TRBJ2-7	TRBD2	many	TGTGCCAGCACCAAGCGGGACGCAAGCTCCTACGAGCAGTACTTC	CASTKRDASSYEQYF
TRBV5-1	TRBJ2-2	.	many	TGCGCCAGCAGCTTGTCGGCAGGGACCGGGGAGCTGTTTTTT	CASSLSAGTGELFF
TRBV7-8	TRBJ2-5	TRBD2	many	TGTGCCAGCACCCCACCACTAGCGGCGTACCAAGAGACCCAGTACTTC	CASTPPLAAYQETQYF
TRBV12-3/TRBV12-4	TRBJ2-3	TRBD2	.	TGTGCCAGCAGTTTAACCCTAGCGGCCACAGATACGCAGTATTTT	CASSLTLAATDTQYF
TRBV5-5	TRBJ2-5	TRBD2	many	TGTGCCAGCAGCTCCTCCCTAGCGGGTGGAAAGACCCAGTACTTC	CASSSSLAGGKTQYF
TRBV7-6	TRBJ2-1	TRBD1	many	TGTGCCAGCAGAAAACATCCAGGACAGGGGGTCGGGGTTGGGAATGAGCAGTTCTTC	CASRKHPGQGVGVGNEQFF
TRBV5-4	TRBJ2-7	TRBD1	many	TGTGCCAGCAAAGACAGGGGCGCCTCCTACGAGCAGTACTTC	CASKDRGASYEQYF
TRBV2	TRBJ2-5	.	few	TGTGCCAGCAGTGATAGAGGGGGCCAAGAGACCCAGTACTTC	CASSDRGGQETQYF
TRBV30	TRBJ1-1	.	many	TGTGCCTGGAGTGGACAGGTGAACACTGAAGCTTTCTTT	CAWSGQVNTEAFF